The 20 T cell receptor beta chains presented below share a single source sample, sequenced in a study of blood T cell repertoires in COVID-19. The data were produced by immunoSEQ multiplex PCR, yet TCRdb's version contains in-frame clones alone and is incomplete. The profile shows under 120,000 clones, 69% of them singletons. Sequenced: peripheral blood. Every receptor here comes from an older man with acute or convalescent COVID-19.

The chain couples TRBV11-2 to TRBJ2-7; 10 bases map to TRBD2. Looked up from germline, CDR1 is SGHAT and CDR2 is FQNNGV. The length of the CDR3 is 14 residues. J gave up 4 bases and V 3 bases, and 3 bases lay outside the gene matches. CDR3 nucleotide sequence: TGTGCCAGCAGCTTTAATAGCGGGAGGTACGAGCAGTACTTC. Translated, it gives CASSFNSGRYEQYF.

The table lists this clone with a few counts. J is TRBJ2-1 and V is TRBV29-1, with TRBD1 identical over 7 bases. Trimming cost V 7 bases and J 8 bases; bases outside gene matches: 5. Germline V gene sequence: CDR1 SQVTM, CDR2 ANQGSEA. This CDR3 has 11 amino acids. CDR3 sequence: CSGTQGDEQFF. CDR3 nucleotides: TGCAGCGGGACGCAGGGGGATGAGCAGTTCTTC.

The genes are TRBV30 and TRBJ2-2; D is possibly TRBD1 (6 bases). The CDR3 contains 13 residues. V dropped 2 bases and J dropped 5 bases, with 9 bases sitting between them. Looked up from germline, CDR1 is GTSNPN and CDR2 is SVGIG (reference sequence). For the CDR3, the DNA is TGTGCCTGGAGTTTGGACAGAACCGGGGAGCTGTTTTTT. Amino acids: CAWSLDRTGELFF.

Only a few counts were recorded for this clone. V and J are TRBV5-1 and TRBJ2-1, with a possible D match to TRBD2 (5 bases). Germline CDR1 SGHRS, CDR2 YFSETQ. The length of the CDR3 is 14 residues. V lost 7 bases, J lost 5 bases, and 16 bases lay in between. The CDR3 protein is CASSLSWGDNEQFF. CDR3 nucleotides: TGCGCCAGCTCCCTCTCTTGGGGAGACAATGAGCAGTTCTTC.

The chain employs TRBV7-6 and TRBJ1-3; D is ambiguous. With 1 base removed from V and 0 bases from J, the gap between germline ends came to 7 bases. This CDR3 is 15 amino acids long. Per the germline V gene, CDR1 is SGHVS and CDR2 is FNYEAQ. The CDR3 bases are TGTGCCAGCAGCTTAGTGGCCTCCTCTGGAAACACCATATATTTT. Protein: CASSLVASSGNTIYF.

V usage is TRBV11-2 and J usage is TRBJ2-5; D gene uncertain. The germline gives CDR1 SGHAT, CDR2 FQNNGV. The CDR3 consists of 12 residues. The V gene lost 2 bases and the J gene lost 1 base, with 2 bases spanning the gap. This chain's CDR3 is CASSLLQETQYF. Written as DNA, the CDR3 is TGTGCCAGCAGCTTACTCCAAGAGACCCAGTACTTC.

The V gene is TRBV5-1, the J gene TRBJ2-7; a weak D match, TRBD1 (5 bases). V lost 4 bases and J 2 bases, leaving 16 bases between the germline ends. This CDR3 spans 15 amino acids. CDR1 is SGHRS, CDR2 YFSETQ, per germline. CDR3 bases: TGCGCCAGCAGCCCGCAGCCAGACAGACCCTACGAGCAGTACTTC. Amino acid sequence: CASSPQPDRPYEQYF.

Ten or more counts support this clone. The chain has TRBV6-5 and TRBJ1-1; D perhaps matches TRBD1 (5 bases). CDR1 and CDR2 (germline): MNHEY, SVGAGI. This CDR3 region has 12 residues. V lost 2 bases and J lost 8, with 9 bases in between. The CDR3 DNA sequence: TGTGCCAGCAGTTACGTTGGGGGGGAAGCTTTCTTT. This codes for CASSYVGGEAFF.

This chain connects TRBV12-3 or TRBV12-4 to TRBJ2-3, with D possibly being TRBD2 (5 bases). The V end lost 1 base, the J end lost 11 bases, and 13 bases lay between the germline ends. The CDR3 is made up of 13 amino acids. The CDR3 DNA reads as TGTGCCAGCAGTTTAGAGAGGGAAAAGCGGCAGTATTTT. This encodes CASSLEREKRQYF.

V is TRBV28 and J is TRBJ1-1; D might be TRBD1 (6 bases). V was clipped by 7 bases and J by 1 base, with 13 bases between them. CDR3 length: 14 residues. Germline V lookup: CDR1 MDHEN, CDR2 SYDVKM. The chain's CDR3 is CASILADRNTEAFF. CDR3 bases: TGTGCCAGCATATTGGCGGACAGGAACACTGAAGCTTTCTTT.

The rearrangement links TRBV28 to TRBJ1-5; 7 bases align to TRBD1. Germline V lookup: CDR1 MDHEN, CDR2 SYDVKM. This CDR3 spans 15 amino acids. With V trimmed by 6 bases and J by 6 bases, 11 bases remained unmatched. In nucleotides, the CDR3 is TGTGCCAGCAGCCCGGGGGGGACAGTGGGTCAGCCCCAGCATTTT. Translation gives CASSPGGTVGQPQHF.

V gene TRBV24-1 combines with J gene TRBJ2-5, with 11 bases lining up with TRBD1. The CDR3 consists of 13 residues. CDR1 and CDR2 (germline): KGHDR, SFDVKD. Unmatched junction bases numbered 4, after V lost 12 bases and J lost 2 bases. This chain's CDR3 is CASGQGAQETQYF. The CDR3 bases are TGTGCCTCCGGACAGGGGGCTCAAGAGACCCAGTACTTC.

V gene TRBV19 combines with J gene TRBJ1-2, with D unclear. The CDR3 length is 12 residues. Germline values: CDR1 LNHDA, CDR2 SQIVND (reference sequence). Trimming took 6 bases from V and 6 from J, leaving 11 bases between them. The CDR3 region has the DNA TGTGCCAGTAGCCCTGACTCCCATGGCTACACCTTC. It is translated as CASSPDSHGYTF.

The rearrangement links TRBV6-5 to TRBJ1-4; D ambiguous. The CDR3 consists of 14 residues. Germline-derived CDR1 and CDR2 are MNHEY and SVGAGI. V was trimmed by 7 bases and J by 5 bases, leaving 14 bases between them. Here the CDR3 reads CASKVQIQNEKLFF. The CDR3 nucleotides are TGTGCCAGCAAGGTACAGATCCAGAATGAAAAACTGTTTTTT.

This chain links TRBV29-1 with TRBJ1-1; TRBD1 is a possible D gene (6 bases). The ends were cut back, 1 base at V and 7 bases at J, with 10 bases in the middle. From germline, CDR1 is SQVTM and CDR2 ANQGSEA. This CDR3 spans 12 amino acids. CDR3 region: CSVEGAGDEAFF. In nucleotides, the CDR3 is TGCAGCGTTGAAGGGGCAGGGGATGAAGCTTTCTTT. Using reference TRBV29-1 and TRBJ1-1 for the parts outside the CDR3, the full variable domain is SAVISQKPSRDICQRGTSLTIQCQVDSQVTMMFWYRQQPGQSLTLIATANQGSEATYESGFVIDKFPISRPNLTFSTLTVSNMSPEDSSIYLCSVEGAGDEAFFGQGTRLTVV.

This chain connects TRBV5-8 to TRBJ2-7; possible D gene TRBD2, 6 bases. Germline V lookup: CDR1 SGHTS, CDR2 YDEGEE. V was pared by 1 base and J by 3 bases, with 11 bases between. The CDR3 runs to 14 residues. Here the CDR3 reads CASSLFASDYEQYF. CDR3 DNA sequence: TGTGCCAGCAGCTTGTTTGCTAGCGACTACGAGCAGTACTTC. Full variable domain (remainder filled in from reference TRBV5-8 and TRBJ2-7): EAGVTQSPTHLIKTRGQQATLRCSPISGHTSVYWYQQALGLGLQFLLWYDEGEERNRGNFPPRFSGRQFPNYSSELNVNALELEDSALYLCASSLFASDYEQYFGPGTRLTVT.

A few counts support this clone. Mismatch with germline at one junction end may stem from a read error. The J gene is TRBJ1-4, the V gene TRBV19; unclear D gene. The CDR3 runs to 13 residues. Germline assignment: CDR1 LNHDA and CDR2 SQIVND (reference sequence). CDR3 DNA sequence: TGTGCCAGTAGTATAGATCGTCAGGCCCGGAAACTTTTT. It translates to CASSIDRQARKLF.

This chain connects TRBV12-3 or TRBV12-4 to TRBJ2-7, with D possibly TRBD2 on 6 matching bases. V gave up 5 bases and J gave up 2 bases, with 10 bases separating them. This CDR3 has 13 residues. CDR3 bases: TGTGCCAGCAGTATACCGGGGGCCTACGAGCAGTACTTC. This encodes CASSIPGAYEQYF.

The gene calls are TRBV28 and TRBJ2-6, with 7 bases fitting TRBD1. V lost 5 bases to trimming and J lost 0 bases; unmatched junction nucleotides: 7. Germline V gene lookup returns CDR1 MDHEN and CDR2 SYDVKM. The CDR3 runs to 17 residues. CDR3 sequence: CASSRPGQYSGANVLTF. The CDR3 region has the DNA TGTGCCAGCAGTCGCCCGGGACAGTACTCTGGGGCCAACGTCCTGACTTTC.

The rearrangement links TRBV9 to TRBJ2-1, with D maybe TRBD2 (6 bases). V was shortened by 1 base and J by 6 bases, with 8 bases between the two germline ends. Germline CDR1 SGDLS, CDR2 YYNGEE. This CDR3 region has 13 residues. CDR3 amino acids: CASSVTAGNEQFF. The CDR3 DNA reads TGTGCCAGCAGCGTAACAGCGGGCAATGAGCAGTTCTTC.